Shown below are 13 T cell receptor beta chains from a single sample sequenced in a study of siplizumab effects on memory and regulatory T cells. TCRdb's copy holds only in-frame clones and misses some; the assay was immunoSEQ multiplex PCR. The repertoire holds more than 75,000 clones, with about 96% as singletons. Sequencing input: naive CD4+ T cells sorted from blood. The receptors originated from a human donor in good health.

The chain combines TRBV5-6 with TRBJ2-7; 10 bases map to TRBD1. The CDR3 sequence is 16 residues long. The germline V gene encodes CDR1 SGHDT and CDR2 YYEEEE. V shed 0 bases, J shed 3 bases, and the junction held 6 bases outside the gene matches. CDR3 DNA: TGTGCCAGCAGCTTGGCCGGGGACAGGGGACTCTACGAGCAGTACTTC. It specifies CASSLAGDRGLYEQYF.

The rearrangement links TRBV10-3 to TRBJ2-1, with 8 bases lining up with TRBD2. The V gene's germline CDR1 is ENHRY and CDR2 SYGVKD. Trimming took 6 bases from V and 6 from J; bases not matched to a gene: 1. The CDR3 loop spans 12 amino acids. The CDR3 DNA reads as TGTGCCATCAGCGGGGGGGCCAATGAGCAGTTCTTC. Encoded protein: CAISGGANEQFF.

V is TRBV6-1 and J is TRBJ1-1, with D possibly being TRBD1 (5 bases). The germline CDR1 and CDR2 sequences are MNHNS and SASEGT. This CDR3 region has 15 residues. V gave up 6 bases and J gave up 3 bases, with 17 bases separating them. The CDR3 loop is CASRNRQMVDTEAFF. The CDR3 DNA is TGTGCCAGCAGGAATCGACAGATGGTAGACACTGAAGCTTTCTTT.

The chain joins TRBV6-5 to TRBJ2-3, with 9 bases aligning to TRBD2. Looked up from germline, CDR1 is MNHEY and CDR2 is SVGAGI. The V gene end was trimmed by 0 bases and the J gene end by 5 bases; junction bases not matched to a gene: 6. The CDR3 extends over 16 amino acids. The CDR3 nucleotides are TGTGCCAGCAGTTACTCCGCTAGCGGGGTCCAAGATACGCAGTATTTT. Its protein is CASSYSASGVQDTQYF.

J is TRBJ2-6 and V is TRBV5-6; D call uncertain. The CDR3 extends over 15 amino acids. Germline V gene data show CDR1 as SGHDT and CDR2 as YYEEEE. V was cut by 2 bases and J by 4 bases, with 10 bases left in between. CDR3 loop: CASSLRATGANVLTF. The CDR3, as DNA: TGTGCCAGCAGCTTAAGGGCGACCGGGGCCAACGTCCTGACTTTC.

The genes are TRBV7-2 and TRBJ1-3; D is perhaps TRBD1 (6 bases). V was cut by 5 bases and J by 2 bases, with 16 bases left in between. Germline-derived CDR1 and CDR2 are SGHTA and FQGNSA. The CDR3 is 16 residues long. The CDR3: CASSRVGGATGNTIYF. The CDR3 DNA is TGTGCCAGCAGCCGAGTGGGGGGCGCGACTGGAAACACCATATATTTT.

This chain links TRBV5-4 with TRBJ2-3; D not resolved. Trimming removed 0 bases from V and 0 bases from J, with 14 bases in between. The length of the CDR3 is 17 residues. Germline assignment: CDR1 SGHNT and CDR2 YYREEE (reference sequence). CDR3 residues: CASSLGKTGTSTDTQYF. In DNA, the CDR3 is TGTGCCAGCAGCTTGGGAAAGACCGGAACTAGCACAGATACGCAGTATTTT.

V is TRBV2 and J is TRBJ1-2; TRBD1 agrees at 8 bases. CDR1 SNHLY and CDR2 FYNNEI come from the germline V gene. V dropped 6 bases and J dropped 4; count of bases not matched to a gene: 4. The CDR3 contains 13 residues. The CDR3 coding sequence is TGTGCCAGCAGGCGACAGGGGCCCTATGGCTACACCTTC. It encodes CASRRQGPYGYTF.

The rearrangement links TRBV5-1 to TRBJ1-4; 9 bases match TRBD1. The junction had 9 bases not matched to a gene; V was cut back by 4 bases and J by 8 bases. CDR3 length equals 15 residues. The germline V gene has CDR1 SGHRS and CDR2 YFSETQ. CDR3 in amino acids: CASSQSTGGYEKLFF. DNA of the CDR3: TGCGCCAGCAGCCAGTCGACAGGGGGTTACGAAAAACTGTTTTTT.

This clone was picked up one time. The DNA for the CDR3 is TGTGCCAGCAGCTCAACAGGGGCCTATGGCTACACCTTC. It encodes CASSSTGAYGYTF. The V and J genes are TRBV11-2 and TRBJ1-2, with 7 bases lining up with TRBD1. J gave up 4 bases and V 4 bases, and 3 bases lay outside the gene matches. The germline V gene encodes CDR1 SGHAT and CDR2 FQNNGV. This CDR3 comprises 13 residues.

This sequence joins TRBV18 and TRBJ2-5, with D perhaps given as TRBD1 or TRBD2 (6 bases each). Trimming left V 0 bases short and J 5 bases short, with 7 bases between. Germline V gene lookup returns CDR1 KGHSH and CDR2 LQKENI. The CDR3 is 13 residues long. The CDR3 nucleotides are TGTGCCAGCTCACCACCAGGGGGGGAGACCCAGTACTTC. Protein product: CASSPPGGETQYF.

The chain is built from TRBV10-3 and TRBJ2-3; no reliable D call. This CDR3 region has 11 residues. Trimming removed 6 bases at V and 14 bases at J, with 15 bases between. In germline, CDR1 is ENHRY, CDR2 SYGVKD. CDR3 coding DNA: TGTGCCATCAGCGAAAGCGAAGTTTGGTATTTT. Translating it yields CAISESEVWYF.

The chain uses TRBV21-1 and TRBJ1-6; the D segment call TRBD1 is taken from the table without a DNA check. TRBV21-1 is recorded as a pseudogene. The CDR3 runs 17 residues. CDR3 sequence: CASSKGVVDRGTSPLHF. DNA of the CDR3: TGTGCCAGCAGCAAAGGAGTCGTGGACAGGGGTACTTCACCCCTCCACTTT.